The present T cell receptor (beta chain) was sequenced within a study of T cells in Graves' hyperthyroidism and ophthalmopathy (dated by TCRdb to about 2019). Context from the whole study: Peripheral blood was sampled at the time of initial diagnosis, prior to any treatment. A discovery cohort of around 98 patients, roughly 43 with Graves' ophthalmopathy and roughly 59 with stable Graves' hyperthyroidism, was used to find distinguishing TCR V-J signatures. An independent validation cohort of under 20 hyperthyroidism patients and 17 patients who later progressed to ophthalmopathy tested prospective prediction of ophthalmopathy. The roughly 90 discovery patients were divided at random into training and test sets in a 7:3 ratio. The study also compared thyroid tissue and blood T-cell repertoires from 5 to 7 Graves' hyperthyroidism patients. After blood sampling, hyperthyroidism patients were treated with methimazole at a starting dose of 30 mg daily, and ophthalmopathy patients were treated with high-dose intravenous methylprednisolone. According to the paper, TCR Vbeta CDR3 sequencing was carried out on about 140 peripheral blood samples, which came from around 43 ophthalmopathy, around 74 hyperthyroidism and approximately 17 progressor patients.

Per the germline V gene (reference sequence), DFQATT is the CDR1 and SNEGSKA is the CDR2. The CDR3, from cysteine to phenylalanine, totals 15 residues. Left in the record is the CDR3 DNA by itself, 45 bases read in frame from the first base. Here V drops 6 bases and J drops 5 bases, and the junction holds 12 bases not matched to any gene. The TCR beta CDR3 regions were amplified from RNA transcripts. A first-round RT-PCR of the TCR CDR3 used the HTBI primer set with the Qiagen OneStep RT-PCR kit. The libraries were constructed in a second round of multiplex PCR and then size-selected and purified. Sequencing of the libraries was done on an Illumina HiSeq2000 using paired-end 100 bp reads. In the authors' own workflow: SOAPnuke was used to process the raw data, throwing out any read that contained adapters or uncalled bases, had a mean Phred below 15, or lacked an exact constant-primer or identifier match. COPE v1.2.5 was used to merge high-quality paired reads, and clonotypes were defined as unique nucleotide sequences. MiTCR v1.1 was used to align the clonotypes against IMGT TRBV, TRBD and TRBJ reference segments. The analysis included only V-J combinations with a frequency above 0.0001, which together covered roughly 99% of the repertoires. The TCS score was defined as the ratio of F50 (clonal expansion) to E x V (chaos), calculated using BLOSUM62-based TCRdist between CDR3 peptides within each V-J. Welch's t-statistics and random forest reduced approximately 520 V-J features to about 12, which were used in a naive Bayes classifier (R e1071). TCRdb took the public reads, trimmed them with fastp at Q25, ran MiXCR for clone calling and kept in-frame beta chains. One record per CDR3 amino acid sequence lists the most common genes and DNA. What appears here as the V and J calls and clone size reflects TCRdb's work, not the paper's. The sample contains approximately 600,000 distinct CDR3 sequences, around 15% of them found a single time. The top ten hold about 3.8% of the sample.

This clonotype occurred a few times. Its antigen target is currently unknown. Base qualities are missing; no much larger clone stands one base away. Stable Graves' hyperthyroidism was defined as no progression to ophthalmopathy during 18 months of follow-up. The hyperthyroidism patients were between 18 and 65 years old and newly diagnosed, with a disease duration of less than 2 months. The study excluded patients with uncontrolled infections, other autoimmune diseases, pregnancy or lactation. Diagnoses were established on the basis of clinical symptoms, serum thyroxine and TRAb, thyroid ultrasound, and orbital computed tomography. PBMCs were isolated from approximately 10 ml of fresh peripheral blood by Ficoll-Paque density gradient centrifugation. Total RNA was extracted using Trizol reagent, and RNA quality was assessed on an Agilent 2100 Bioanalyzer. The investigation overall reported the following: Most expanded thyroid clonotypes (frequency above 0.001) were also found in blood, which suggests that blood repertoires may mirror thyroid immune responses. Sample size was not statistically predetermined, and investigators were not blinded to group allocation. During validation, the model predicted progression to ophthalmopathy a median of around 7 months ahead of onset, with roughly 65% sensitivity and about 75% specificity. In cross-validation, a model built on a 13 V-J signature told ophthalmopathy apart from stable hyperthyroidism with over 85% sensitivity and 81% to 82% specificity, and in testing the same model reached 80%/75%.

The sequence is built from TRBV20-1 and TRBJ2-7, and 11 junctional nucleotides match TRBD1. This sequence was found in a woman in her 30s with Graves' hyperthyroidism. The sequenced sample consisted of blood. The nucleotide sequence reads as follows: TGCAGTGCCTCGGACCTCGGACAGGGGGCCGACGAGCAGTACTTC. This is translated as CSASDLGQGADEQYF.